This TCR beta chain was identified during a study of blood T cells in healthy people across ages. Overall study results and limits: PBMC samples, being unsorted, prevented any conclusive comparison of naive and antigen-experienced cells. Long-lived donors had more naive CD4+ cells and higher diversity than aged donors.

The ends were cut back, 5 bases at V and 13 bases at J, with 18 bases in the middle. The V gene's germline CDR1 is SEHNR and CDR2 FQNEAQ (reference sequence). This CDR3 spans 13 amino acids. The authors ran a second PCR of roughly 6 to 12 cycles using a sample-barcoded 5' primer and a J-beta primer mix. TCRdb recomputed calls from the 5' RACE reads with MiXCR, one row per CDR3 protein. The sample holds hundreds of thousands of distinct CDR3 sequences, around 50% seen once. On this clonotype itself: The antigen is not known.

The clonotype was recovered from a woman older than 75 in good health. The V gene is TRBV7-9, the J gene TRBJ2-4, with D perhaps TRBD1 (6 bases). Sequenced input: blood. This chain's CDR3 is CASSRLQGGEQYF. The CDR3 DNA is TGTGCCAGCAGCCGATTACAGGGCGGTGAGCAGTACTTC.